This T cell receptor (beta chain) was obtained from a study of post-analysis software for immune sequencing data. Every TCR beta cDNA library bore unique molecular identifiers. TCRdb reanalysed the PCR reads using MiXCR and keeps one entry per CDR3 protein. The sample holds hundreds of thousands of distinct CDR3 sequences, less than 35% seen once. The CDR3 loop spans 12 amino acids. Germline V lookup: CDR1 DFQATT, CDR2 SNEGSKA (reference sequence). To note about this clonotype: Antigen specificity is unknown.

Study-wide results and caveats: Comparison of patients with controls showed roughly five TRBV segments more frequent in patients, TRBV5-6, TRBV5-1 and TRBV20-1 among them.

This clonotype originated in a girl aged 5-17 years with multiple sclerosis. Sequencing was done on a sample of blood. The chain joins TRBV20-1 to TRBJ2-5; TRBD2 aligns across 8 bases. The J call is doubtful: the DNA matches TRBJ2-7 better. CDR3 sequence reads: CSATGLVYEQYF. The CDR3 bases are TGCAGTGCTACGGGACTAGTTTACGAGCAGTACTTC.